Following are 10 T cell receptor beta chains from one sample sequenced in a study of blood T cell repertoires in COVID-19. Assay: immunoSEQ multiplex PCR; the TCRdb copy retains only in-frame clones and omits some. Of 100,000 to 150,000 clones in the sample, roughly nine tenths were seen once. Input material: peripheral blood. These receptors all stem from a man aged 45-60 years with COVID-19, enrolled during active disease.

This chain uses TRBV6-5 with TRBJ1-6, with D uncertain. CDR1 and CDR2 from the germline V gene are MNHEY and SVGAGI. CDR3 length equals 15 residues. Trimming pared 0 bases from V and 11 bases from J, leaving 14 bases between. CDR3 amino acids: CASSYSGRVQTPLHF. The CDR3 coding sequence is TGTGCCAGCAGTTACTCTGGGAGGGTCCAAACACCCCTCCACTTT.

The chain employs TRBV5-1 and TRBJ2-7, with a possible D match to TRBD2 (5 bases). This CDR3 contains 18 residues. The germline V and J ends were trimmed by 0 bases and 4 bases, with 23 bases remaining between them. Germline V gives CDR1 SGHRS, CDR2 YFSETQ. The CDR3 is CASSLGLPGPPTIYEQYF. In nucleotides, the CDR3 is TGCGCCAGCAGCTTGGGTCTCCCGGGCCCGCCGACTATATACGAGCAGTACTTC. The full variable domain, rest sourced from reference TRBV5-1 and TRBJ2-7, is KAGVTQTPRYLIKTRGQQVTLSCSPISGHRSVSWYQQTPGQGLQFLFEYFSETQRNKGNFPGRFSGRQFSNSRSEMNVSTLELGDSALYLCASSLGLPGPPTIYEQYFGPGTRLTVT.

The chain links TRBV11-2 to TRBJ1-4; D ambiguous. This CDR3 has 13 amino acids. Germline V lookup: CDR1 SGHAT, CDR2 FQNNGV. V was cut by 1 base and J by 8 bases, with 8 bases left in between. The CDR3 sequence is CASSLAPREKLFF. CDR3 nucleotide sequence: TGTGCCAGCAGCTTAGCCCCGCGGGAAAAACTGTTTTTT.

The V call is TRBV7-9, the J call TRBJ2-2; possible D gene TRBD2, 5 bases. CDR1 and CDR2 from the germline V gene are SEHNR and FQNEAQ (reference sequence). The CDR3 is 15 amino acids. V was clipped by 3 bases and J by 1 base, with 9 bases between them. In DNA, the CDR3 is TGTGCCAGCAGCTTTTCCCGGGAGAACACCGGGGAGCTGTTTTTT. Its translation is CASSFSRENTGELFF.

V gene TRBV23-1 combines with J gene TRBJ1-1; D remains unclear. TRBV23-1 is an open reading frame whose function is uncertain. Deletions cut 9 bases from V and 1 base from J, with 12 bases between. CDR3 size: 13 residues. The CDR3 DNA is TGCGCCAGTAACGACAAACCGAACACTGAAGCTTTCTTT. Translating it yields CASNDKPNTEAFF.

The rearrangement uses TRBV4-1 and TRBJ2-7; TRBD2 is a possible D gene (6 bases). Germline V CDR1 and CDR2: MGHRA, YSYEKL. V lost 0 bases and J lost 0, with 12 bases in between. The CDR3 contains 16 residues. The CDR3 region has the DNA TGCGCCAGCAGCCAAGAATGGGAGGTCAGCTCCTACGAGCAGTACTTC. Its protein is CASSQEWEVSSYEQYF.

This clone was observed once. The rearrangement joins TRBV3-1 (or the pseudogene TRBV3-2) to TRBJ2-2, with 12 bases fitting TRBD2. The CDR3 loop spans 18 amino acids. V was pared by 0 bases and J by 7 bases, with 9 bases of the junction left unmatched. Germline V lookup: CDR1 LGHDT, CDR2 YNNKEL (reference sequence). The DNA for the CDR3 is TGTGCCAGCAGCCAAGAGGGGCGACTAGCGGGAGTAAACGGGGAGCTGTTTTTT. Translated: CASSQEGRLAGVNGELFF.

This sequence joins TRBV4-3 and TRBJ2-3; 7 nucleotides agree with TRBD2. V lost 0 bases to trimming and J lost 1 base; unmatched junction nucleotides: 1. From germline, CDR1 is LGHNA and CDR2 YSLEER. The CDR3 is 15 amino acids. CDR3 DNA sequence: TGCGCCAGCAGCCAAGAAACTAGCGGCACAGATACGCAGTATTTT. This codes for CASSQETSGTDTQYF.

The rearrangement links TRBV7-9 to TRBJ1-1; possible D gene TRBD1, 5 bases. V dropped 5 bases and J dropped 11 bases, with 15 bases sitting between them. CDR1 and CDR2 (germline): SEHNR, FQNEAQ (reference sequence). The CDR3 spans 12 residues. The DNA of the CDR3 is TGTGCCAGCAGCCTGGGGGAGGGGTTCGCTTTCTTT. This translates into CASSLGEGFAFF.

The chain uses TRBV6-6 and TRBJ1-1; 9 bases align to TRBD1. Unmatched junction bases numbered 7, after V lost 2 bases and J lost 6 bases. Germline CDR1 reads MNHNY; CDR2 reads SVGAGI (reference sequence). This CDR3 has 15 amino acids. The CDR3 DNA reads TGTGCCAGCAGTTACGTGGGACAGGGAGACGCTGAAGCTTTCTTT. Translation gives CASSYVGQGDAEAFF.